Below, 32 T cell receptor beta chains from the same sample are listed, as sequenced in a study of shared clonotypes between healthy human individuals. The assay was immunoSEQ multiplex PCR, and TCRdb's table has in-frame clones only and misses some. The profile covers some 1.5 million clones, with about 96% appearing a single time and roughly 1.1% taken by the ten largest. The material sequenced was naive CD4+ T cells sorted from blood. The subset denotes: CD45RA+ positively selected. Source of these receptors: a man aged 30 to 39 in good health.

This chain uses TRBV5-4 with TRBJ2-1; TRBD2 aligns across 8 bases. From germline, CDR1 is SGHNT and CDR2 YYREEE (reference sequence). J lost 10 bases, V lost 0 bases, and 6 bases had no gene match. The CDR3 is made up of 14 amino acids. The CDR3: CASSLGTSGAEQFF. The CDR3 bases are TGTGCCAGCAGCTTGGGTACTAGCGGTGCCGAGCAGTTCTTC.

V is TRBV5-1 and J is TRBJ1-1; possibly TRBD1 for D (5 bases). Trimming removed 4 bases from V and 5 bases from J, with 21 bases in between. The germline V gene encodes CDR1 SGHRS and CDR2 YFSETQ. The CDR3 is made up of 16 amino acids. The CDR3 DNA reads TGCGCCAGCAGCGTGGGACTGCTCGCAGGAGAGACTGAAGCTTTCTTT. The encoded protein is CASSVGLLAGETEAFF.

A single count supports this clone. The V and J genes are TRBV18 and TRBJ1-3; maybe TRBD1 (5 bases). This CDR3 comprises 15 residues. The V gene's germline CDR1 is KGHSH and CDR2 LQKENI. The V gene lost 5 bases and the J gene lost 7 bases, with 18 bases spanning the gap. CDR3 protein: CASSGRGPRMNTIYF. DNA for the CDR3: TGTGCCAGCTCAGGCCGGGGCCCCCGCATGAACACCATATATTTT.

The chain carries TRBV18 and TRBJ2-7, with D possibly being TRBD1 or TRBD2 (7 bases each). This CDR3 contains 17 residues. The V end lost 6 bases, the J end lost 2 bases, and 23 bases lay between the germline ends. Looked up from germline, CDR1 is KGHSH and CDR2 is LQKENI. CDR3 coding DNA: TGTGCCAGCTCGGGAGGGGGAGTACGGGACAGCGCCTACGAGCAGTACTTC. Protein product: CASSGGGVRDSAYEQYF.

The chain recombines TRBV9 with TRBJ1-4; weak D call: TRBD1 (6 bases). The CDR3 consists of 15 residues. The germline gives CDR1 SGDLS, CDR2 YYNGEE. V lost 4 bases and J lost 8, with 18 bases in between. CDR3 in amino acids: CASSTIQGIGEKLFF. DNA of the CDR3: TGTGCCAGCAGCACCATACAGGGAATCGGGGAAAAACTGTTTTTT.

The V gene is TRBV27, the J gene TRBJ2-7, with a possible D match to TRBD1 (5 bases). This CDR3 has 16 residues. V was clipped by 2 bases and J by 6 bases, with 20 bases between them. Germline lookup yields CDR1 MNHEY and CDR2 SMNVEV (reference sequence). The CDR3 loop reads CASSLILVGPGREQYF. For the CDR3, the DNA is TGTGCCAGCAGTTTAATATTAGTTGGTCCAGGGCGCGAGCAGTACTTC.

This clone appeared a single time. The chain links TRBV5-1 to TRBJ1-2; 12 positions match TRBD1. Germline V gene lookup returns CDR1 SGHRS and CDR2 YFSETQ. The CDR3 loop spans 16 amino acids. V dropped 4 bases and J dropped 5; count of bases not matched to a gene: 9. CDR3 region: CASSLGQGATAYGYTF. The DNA of the CDR3 is TGCGCCAGCAGCCTGGGACAGGGGGCGACTGCTTATGGCTACACCTTC.

The J gene is TRBJ2-2, the V gene TRBV5-1; 11 bases are shared with TRBD2. V was pared by 0 bases and J by 4 bases, with 5 bases of the junction left unmatched. CDR3 length: 17 amino acids. Germline CDR1 reads SGHRS; CDR2 reads YFSETQ. The CDR3 DNA sequence: TGCGCCAGCAGCTTGGAATTAGCGGGAGGGGTCACCGGGGAGCTGTTTTTT. Translation gives CASSLELAGGVTGELFF. The full variable domain, rest sourced from reference TRBV5-1 and TRBJ2-2, is KAGVTQTPRYLIKTRGQQVTLSCSPISGHRSVSWYQQTPGQGLQFLFEYFSETQRNKGNFPGRFSGRQFSNSRSEMNVSTLELGDSALYLCASSLELAGGVTGELFFGEGSRLTVL.

The chain couples TRBV10-3 to TRBJ2-1, with 16 bases matching TRBD2. This CDR3 contains 17 residues. Trimming at V came to 4 bases and at J to 5 bases, leaving 5 bases not matched to a gene. CDR1 is ENHRY, CDR2 SYGVKD, per germline. The CDR3 region is CAISAGTSGRGNNEQFF. The CDR3 DNA follows: TGTGCCATCAGTGCCGGGACTAGCGGGAGGGGTAACAATGAGCAGTTCTTC.

The chain has TRBV28 and TRBJ2-4, with D tentatively TRBD2 (7 bases). V dropped 8 bases and J dropped 15 bases, with 20 bases sitting between them. CDR3 length: 12 residues. Germline assignment: CDR1 MDHEN and CDR2 SYDVKM. The CDR3 spells CASSKPLGGLYF. For the CDR3, the DNA is TGTGCCAGCTCGAAACCTCTCGGGGGGCTGTACTTC.

The chain recombines TRBV11-2 with TRBJ2-7, with D possibly matching TRBD2 (7 bases). The CDR3 sequence is 17 residues long. Germline loops: CDR1 SGHAT, CDR2 FQNNGV. Deletions cut 5 bases from V and 0 bases from J, with 20 bases between. The CDR3 here is CASSHGGGLQSSYEQYF. In nucleotides, the CDR3 is TGTGCCAGCAGCCATGGGGGGGGCCTTCAAAGCTCCTACGAGCAGTACTTC.

The chain couples TRBV14 to TRBJ1-4; the D is unclear. Germline loops: CDR1 SGHDN, CDR2 FVKESK. The germline V and J ends were trimmed by 4 bases and 5 bases, with 11 bases remaining between them. The length of the CDR3 is 14 residues. For the CDR3, the DNA is TGTGCCAGCAGCCTGGCCGGGTACAATGAAAAACTGTTTTTT. Protein: CASSLAGYNEKLFF.

The chain carries TRBV11-2 and TRBJ2-7; D is unclear. This CDR3 contains 11 residues. V lost 0 bases to trimming and J lost 9 bases, with 6 bases between them. The germline gives CDR1 SGHAT, CDR2 FQNNGV. CDR3 coding DNA: TGTGCCAGCAGCTTAGAGGGATGGCAGTACTTC. Its translation is CASSLEGWQYF. Drawing the rest from reference TRBV11-2 and TRBJ2-7, the complete variable domain is EAGVAQSPRYKIIEKRQSVAFWCNPISGHATLYWYQQILGQGPKLLIQFQNNGVVDDSQLPKDRFSAERLKGVDSTLKIQPAKLEDSAVYLCASSLEGWQYFGPGTRLTVT.

The rearrangement joins TRBV9 to TRBJ1-5; no clear D gene. Trimming pared 0 bases from V and 7 bases from J, leaving 8 bases between. Germline V CDR1 and CDR2: SGDLS, YYNGEE. CDR3 length equals 13 residues. The DNA for the CDR3 is TGTGCCAGCAGCGTAGCCTCTGGACAGCCCCAGCATTTT. Its protein product is CASSVASGQPQHF.

For this clone: The sample contains more than one DNA sequence encoding this CDR3. The V gene is TRBV27, the J gene TRBJ1-5; D perhaps matches TRBD1 (6 bases). The CDR3 has 14 amino acids. Trimming removed 3 bases from V and 3 bases from J, with 9 bases in between. Germline V CDR1 and CDR2: MNHEY, SMNVEV (reference sequence). The CDR3 loop is CASSFRGNNQPQHF. The CDR3 DNA reads TGTGCCAGCAGTTTTAGGGGGAACAATCAGCCCCAGCATTTT.

This clone was detected only once. The J gene is TRBJ2-2, the V gene TRBV5-4, with D uncertain. V was shortened by 4 bases and J by 6 bases, with 10 bases between the two germline ends. In germline, CDR1 is SGHNT, CDR2 YYREEE (reference sequence). The CDR3 extends over 13 amino acids. CDR3 sequence reads: CASSVGHPGELFF. The CDR3 DNA sequence: TGTGCCAGCAGCGTTGGTCATCCCGGGGAGCTGTTTTTT.

This chain links TRBV27 with TRBJ2-7; 7 bases are a match to TRBD2. The CDR3 has 15 amino acids. Per germline, CDR1 MNHEY and CDR2 SMNVEV (reference sequence). Germline trimming cut 4 bases from V and 2 bases from J; bases unmatched to any gene: 8. CDR3 loop: CASSSTGTIPYEQYF. CDR3 sequence (DNA): TGTGCCAGCAGTTCCACCGGGACTATTCCCTACGAGCAGTACTTC.

This chain links TRBV5-6 with TRBJ2-3; 10 nucleotides agree with TRBD1. The CDR3 covers 16 residues. The V gene's germline CDR1 is SGHDT and CDR2 YYEEEE. Germline trimming cut 4 bases from V and 0 bases from J; bases unmatched to any gene: 5. The CDR3 nucleotides are TGTGCCAGCAGCCCCGGGACAGGGGTTAGCACAGATACGCAGTATTTT. Protein product: CASSPGTGVSTDTQYF. Complete variable domain (other parts from reference TRBV5-6 and TRBJ2-3): DAGVTQSPTHLIKTRGQQVTLRCSPKSGHDTVSWYQQALGQGPQFIFQYYEEEERQRGNFPDRFSGHQFPNYSSELNVNALLLGDSALYLCASSPGTGVSTDTQYFGPGTRLTVL.

The chain has TRBV6-5 and TRBJ2-7; D may be TRBD1 (5 bases). The CDR3 covers 14 residues. The germline V and J ends were trimmed by 8 bases and 7 bases, with 21 bases remaining between them. Germline CDR1 and CDR2: MNHEY and SVGAGI. The CDR3 spells CASSLLDTLGEQYF. CDR3 sequence (DNA): TGTGCCAGCTCCCTCCTGGACACCCTCGGTGAGCAGTACTTC.

This rearrangement joins TRBV19 to TRBJ2-3, with D tentatively TRBD1 (5 bases). This CDR3 has 14 amino acids. The germline V gene encodes CDR1 LNHDA and CDR2 SQIVND (reference sequence). V lost 6 bases to trimming and J lost 6 bases, with 16 bases between them. The CDR3 coding sequence is TGTGCCAGTAGCCTACTAAGGAAGGGGGATACGCAGTATTTT. Protein: CASSLLRKGDTQYF.

The V gene is TRBV5-6, the J gene TRBJ1-2; tentatively, D is TRBD1 (5 bases). The CDR3 totals 12 residues. Germline CDR1 is SGHDT and CDR2 is YYEEEE. V shed 7 bases and J shed 4 bases, with 11 bases lying between them. The CDR3 bases are TGTGCCAGCTTCAGGGATTTCTATGGCTACACCTTC. Its translation is CASFRDFYGYTF.

The chain has TRBV5-4 and TRBJ2-6; no clear D gene. The V and J ends lost 6 bases and 0 bases respectively, with 13 bases between them. CDR3 length equals 16 residues. Germline V gene lookup returns CDR1 SGHNT and CDR2 YYREEE (reference sequence). Written as DNA, the CDR3 is TGTGCCAGCACCCCTGGCGGTAGCTCTGGGGCCAACGTCCTGACTTTC. This sequence encodes CASTPGGSSGANVLTF.

The chain employs TRBV28 and TRBJ2-7; 8 bases are a match to TRBD1. This CDR3 is 15 amino acids long. CDR1 is MDHEN, CDR2 SYDVKM, per germline. J was trimmed by 2 bases and V by 6 bases; bases with no gene match: 9. The CDR3 DNA reads as TGTGCCAGCAGGCCAAACAGGGGGGCGGCCTACGAGCAGTACTTC. It specifies CASRPNRGAAYEQYF.

CDR3 region: CASSLIEGGSYNEQFF. CDR3 nucleotide sequence: TGCGCCAGCAGCTTGATTGAGGGAGGGTCCTACAATGAGCAGTTCTTC. This sequence joins TRBV5-1 and TRBJ2-1, with TRBD2 matching 7 bases. The V gene's germline CDR1 is SGHRS and CDR2 YFSETQ. Trimming removed 1 base from V and 1 base from J; junction bases left unmatched: 5. This CDR3 is built from 16 residues.

The chain is built from TRBV30 and TRBJ2-6; D uncertain. V was cut by 4 bases and J by 1 base, with 2 bases left in between. Germline lookup yields CDR1 GTSNPN and CDR2 SVGIG (reference sequence). The CDR3 covers 12 residues. CDR3 in DNA: TGTGCCTGGAAATCTGGGGCCAACGTCCTGACTTTC. Translating gives CAWKSGANVLTF.

This sequence joins TRBV27 and TRBJ1-1; 7 bases line up with TRBD1. The germline V gene has CDR1 MNHEY and CDR2 SMNVEV (reference sequence). The ends lost 5 bases at V and 1 base at J; junction bases unmatched: 13. The CDR3 is 17 amino acids. CDR3 coding DNA: TGTGCCAGCAGTCAAACCGACAGGGTCGGTAGGAACACTGAAGCTTTCTTT. Amino acids: CASSQTDRVGRNTEAFF.

The chain employs TRBV19 and TRBJ2-1, with 12 bases fitting TRBD2. The junction had 12 bases not matched to a gene; V was cut back by 8 bases and J by 7 bases. Per germline, CDR1 LNHDA and CDR2 SQIVND (reference sequence). There are 16 residues in the CDR3. The CDR3 region has the DNA TGTGCCAGTGGTGCCTCTAGCGGGAGGGTGAGGAATGAGCAGTTCTTC. This sequence encodes CASGASSGRVRNEQFF.

This chain links TRBV6-1 with TRBJ1-5; D uncertain. Germline V gene lookup returns CDR1 MNHNS and CDR2 SASEGT. This CDR3 has 15 residues. V lost 4 bases and J 3 bases, leaving 13 bases between the germline ends. This CDR3 is CASSGQSGPNQPQHF. CDR3 nucleotides: TGTGCCAGCAGTGGCCAAAGCGGTCCCAATCAGCCCCAGCATTTT.

V gene TRBV29-1 combines with J gene TRBJ1-2; TRBD1 matches at 7 bases. Unmatched junction bases numbered 4, after V lost 6 bases and J lost 0 bases. The CDR3 runs 13 residues. Germline CDR1 SQVTM, CDR2 ANQGSEA. The DNA of the CDR3 is TGCAGCGTCCTAGGGACAGCTAACTATGGCTACACCTTC. Protein: CSVLGTANYGYTF.

The chain joins TRBV9 to TRBJ1-4; 9 nucleotides align to TRBD1. V shed 4 bases, J shed 2 bases, and the junction held 3 bases outside the gene matches. The CDR3 has 15 residues. Per germline, CDR1 SGDLS and CDR2 YYNGEE. The DNA for the CDR3 is TGTGCCAGCAGCAAAGACAGGGGGACTAATGAAAAACTGTTTTTT. This codes for CASSKDRGTNEKLFF.

The chain has TRBV7-9 and TRBJ2-5; D perhaps matches TRBD2 (6 bases). Germline CDR1 reads SEHNR; CDR2 reads FQNEAQ (reference sequence). Deletions cut 6 bases from V and 0 bases from J, with 14 bases between. The CDR3 length is 15 residues. CDR3 DNA: TGTGCCAGCAGTAGAGACCGGGACTACCAAGAGACCCAGTACTTC. Its translation: CASSRDRDYQETQYF.

This CDR3 is CASSLVQGADGYTF. CDR3 coding DNA: TGTGCCAGCAGCTTAGTGCAGGGGGCGGATGGCTACACCTTC. The chain employs TRBV7-8 and TRBJ1-2; 8 bases fit TRBD1. Germline V lookup: CDR1 SGHVS, CDR2 FQNEAQ. This CDR3 is 14 amino acids long. The V segment lost 1 base and the J segment 6 bases; nucleotides outside the gene matches: 4.